Sequencing of this T cell receptor beta chain was carried out in a study of T cell responses to AZD1222 COVID-19 vaccine. Study as a whole: Second doses at about 4 or about 12 weeks were pooled.

The repertoire was sequenced with immunoSEQ multiplex PCR; TCRdb's copy has only in-frame clones and lacks some. Of around 150,000 clones in the sample, more than 90% are singletons; the top ten hold approximately 1.6%. The clonotype originates from an adult in good health. The sequences come from peripheral blood, collected on day 0 of AZD1222 vaccination.

CDR3: CAISEGASGDGSEQFF. The CDR3 nucleotides read TGTGCCATCAGTGAGGGGGCTAGCGGGGATGGGAGTGAGCAGTTCTTC. The chain joins TRBV10-3 to TRBJ2-1, with 9 nucleotides matching TRBD2. CDR3 size: 16 residues. Trimming at V came to 2 bases and at J to 9 bases, leaving 11 bases not matched to a gene. CDR1 and CDR2 from the germline V gene are ENHRY and SYGVKD.